This TCR beta chain was retrieved from a study of OX40 agonist ivuxolimab in advanced cancers. The wider study: Administration of intravenous ivuxolimab to patients occurred every 2 weeks at 0.01 to 10 mg/kg. Patients were around 83% male with ages roughly 20 to 85, mean approximately 58. Study results and caveats: The study found that CD8+ T cells averaged more expanded clones than CD4+. There was clonal expansion of CD4+ and CD8+ blood T cells by week 6 at 0.1 to 3.0 mg/kg.

Worth noting for this clone: The antigen is undetermined.

From germline, CDR1 is SGHAT and CDR2 FQNNGV. Trimming cost V 1 base and J 10 bases; bases outside gene matches: 7. CDR3 length equals 15 residues. Here immunoSEQ multiplex PCR was the method, and the copy in TCRdb shows in-frame clones only, minus some. The sample yields about 69,000 clones, around 90% seen once. This TCR was recovered from an adult with an advanced solid tumor such as melanoma, head and neck, liver or kidney cancer. The chain employs TRBV11-2 and TRBJ2-1; 10 bases agree with TRBD2. Source: CD4+ or CD8+ T cells sorted from blood, taken in a trial of the OX40 agonist ivuxolimab. The CDR3 here is CASSLALAGATEQFF. In nucleotides, the CDR3 is TGTGCCAGCAGCTTAGCTCTAGCGGGGGCCACGGAGCAGTTCTTC.